Below, one T cell receptor (beta chain) is given with its context. The CDR3 totals 14 residues. Trimming cost V 3 bases and J 9 bases; bases outside gene matches: 5. CDR1 SGHVS and CDR2 FNYEAQ come from the germline V gene. The sample belongs to a study of blood T cell repertoires in COVID-19. Study in general: Some COVID-19 samples were acute and others convalescent; all came from the United States, Italy and Spain.

Patients in Seattle were enrolled during active infection, then followed longitudinally. Authors' methods: Amplifying reference gene primers gave estimates of nucleated cell counts. Sequencing was performed with immunoSEQ multiplex PCR; in TCRdb, only in-frame clones are kept and a portion is missing. That table is the source of V, J and clone size, and D and trimming were worked out from the DNA. The sample lists about 150,000 clones; 84% were seen once. The TCR sequence derives from an elderly woman with COVID-19, enrolled during active disease. Material for sequencing was peripheral blood. The chain links TRBV7-6 to TRBJ2-2, with 9 bases identical to TRBD2. The CDR3 DNA is TGTGCCAGCAGCTTTAGCGGGGGACACCGGGAGCTGTTTTTT. It yields the protein CASSFSGGHRELFF.